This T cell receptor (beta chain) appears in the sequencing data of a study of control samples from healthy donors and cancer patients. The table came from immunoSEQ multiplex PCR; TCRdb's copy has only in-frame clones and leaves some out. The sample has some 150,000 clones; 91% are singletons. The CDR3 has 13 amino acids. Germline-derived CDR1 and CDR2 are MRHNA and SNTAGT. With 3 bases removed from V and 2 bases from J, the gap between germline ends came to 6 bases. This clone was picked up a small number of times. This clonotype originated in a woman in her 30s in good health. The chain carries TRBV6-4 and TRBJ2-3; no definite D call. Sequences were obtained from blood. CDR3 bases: TGTGCCAGCAGTGAGAGGCCCACAGATACGCAGTATTTT. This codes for CASSERPTDTQYF.